This passage covers 9 T cell receptor beta chains from one sample sequenced in a study of beta chain features in type 1 diabetes. As every portion of the isolated RNA was reverse transcribed, the sequencing read expressed TCRB transcripts. Some clones are missing from TCRdb's copy, which holds only in-frame ones; the method was immunoSEQ multiplex PCR. Among some 200,000 clones, under 13% were seen once, and the ten largest hold about 1.2%. Input material: central memory CD4+ T cells from blood. The source of these receptors is a man between 18 and 29 years old in good health.

In its sample, this clone was seen many times. The chain employs TRBV7-2 and TRBJ2-2, with D unresolved. The germline gives CDR1 SGHTA, CDR2 FQGNSA. There are 14 residues in the CDR3. V lost 7 bases, J lost 0 bases, and 9 bases lay in between. CDR3 sequence: CASIGFSNTGELFF. In DNA, the CDR3 is TGTGCCAGCATCGGCTTTTCGAACACCGGGGAGCTGTTTTTT.

The chain is built from TRBV18 and TRBJ2-3; 10 positions agree with TRBD2. This CDR3 has 16 residues. In germline, CDR1 is KGHSH, CDR2 LQKENI. V lost 5 bases and J lost 2; bases outside the gene matches: 7. In DNA form, the CDR3 reads TGTGCCAGCTCAAAAGGACTAGCGGAGATCACAGATACGCAGTATTTT. It yields the protein CASSKGLAEITDTQYF.

This clone was found a few times. This chain connects TRBV6-6 to TRBJ2-3; 8 positions match TRBD2. The V gene end was trimmed by 8 bases and the J gene end by 6 bases; junction bases not matched to a gene: 13. Germline-derived CDR1 and CDR2 are MNHNY and SVGAGI (reference sequence). The CDR3 consists of 15 residues. This CDR3 is CASLDRLAPADTQYF. DNA of the CDR3: TGTGCCAGCCTCGACAGACTAGCGCCCGCCGATACGCAGTATTTT.

This clone was counted a few times. V and J are TRBV29-1 and TRBJ1-5, with TRBD1 as a possible D gene (6 bases). In germline, CDR1 is SQVTM, CDR2 ANQGSEA. Trimming took off 7 bases at V and 3 bases at J, with 19 bases between the two ends. The length of the CDR3 is 15 residues. This CDR3 reads CSAVMGGAINQPQHF. In DNA form, the CDR3 reads TGCAGCGCTGTCATGGGGGGCGCAATCAATCAGCCCCAGCATTTT.

The genes are TRBV30 and TRBJ1-5; 8 positions match TRBD1. The germline V gene has CDR1 GTSNPN and CDR2 SVGIG (reference sequence). V shed 6 bases, J shed 2 bases, and the junction held 3 bases outside the gene matches. The CDR3 runs 13 residues. This CDR3 is CACGQGGNQPQHF. DNA of the CDR3: TGTGCCTGTGGACAGGGCGGCAATCAGCCCCAGCATTTT.

This clone was picked up many times. This chain connects TRBV9 to TRBJ2-1; a weak D match, TRBD2 (6 bases). The CDR3 length is 15 residues. V was pared by 4 bases and J by 7 bases, with 18 bases between. Germline V CDR1 and CDR2: SGDLS, YYNGEE. CDR3 sequence: CASSPRAWAGNEQFF. The DNA for the CDR3 is TGTGCCAGCAGCCCCCGGGCCTGGGCGGGAAATGAGCAGTTCTTC.

This chain joins TRBV2 and TRBJ2-1, with TRBD2 matching over 12 bases. The junction had 10 bases not matched to a gene; V was cut back by 8 bases and J by 8 bases. This CDR3 has 15 residues. The V gene's germline CDR1 is SNHLY and CDR2 FYNNEI. CDR3 nucleotides: TGTGCCAGCGGGGGAACTAGCGGGAGGACGGATGAGCAGTTCTTC. The encoded protein is CASGGTSGRTDEQFF.

This clone was seen only a few times. The chain combines TRBV29-1 with TRBJ1-5; tentatively, D is TRBD1 (5 bases). CDR1 and CDR2 from the germline V gene are SQVTM and ANQGSEA. V lost 6 bases and J 6 bases, leaving 18 bases between the germline ends. The CDR3 extends over 14 amino acids. CDR3 residues: CSVQQAPTGQPQHF. As DNA, the CDR3 is TGCAGCGTCCAACAGGCCCCGACGGGTCAGCCCCAGCATTTT.

V and J are TRBV19 and TRBJ2-6; 10 bases are a match to TRBD1. The CDR3 has 17 amino acids. CDR1 is LNHDA, CDR2 SQIVND, per germline (reference sequence). With 4 bases clipped from V and 4 bases from J, the junction kept 7 bases outside the gene matches. In DNA form, the CDR3 reads TGTGCCAGTAGTAGTCCCGGGACAGGGGCCGGGGCCAACGTCCTGACTTTC. Its protein product is CASSSPGTGAGANVLTF.